One sample yielded the 24 T cell receptor beta chains listed below, sequenced in a study of PD-1 blockade in classical Hodgkin lymphoma. This table comes from immunoSEQ multiplex PCR, and its TCRdb copy is limited to in-frame clones, with some not included. The sample comprises 90,000 to 110,000 clones, around 90% of which are singletons, and 15% to 20% rests with the top ten. The sample's time point: cycle 4 day 1 (C4D1), after five to seven weeks of nivolumab. Every patient experienced relapse after autologous stem cell transplantation, and brentuximab vedotin exposure varied. This specimen was peripheral blood mononuclear cells (PBMCs), taken before the fourth cycle of nivolumab. Receptors were obtained from a human donor with classical Hodgkin lymphoma.

V and J are TRBV5-6 and TRBJ1-2, with 7 nucleotides matching TRBD1. From germline, CDR1 is SGHDT and CDR2 YYEEEE. The CDR3 has 17 amino acids. The V and J ends lost 4 bases and 5 bases, in that order; junction bases with no gene match: 17. Here the CDR3 DNA reads TGTGCCAGCAGCACAGGACAGGCAACTTTAAGCCCTTATGGCTACACCTTC. It codes for CASSTGQATLSPYGYTF.

This clone was picked up a small number of times. V gene TRBV4-1 combines with J gene TRBJ2-3, with 10 bases identical to TRBD2. V shed 4 bases, J shed 0 bases, and the junction held 10 bases outside the gene matches. This CDR3 is built from 18 residues. Germline values: CDR1 MGHRA, CDR2 YSYEKL. CDR3 sequence reads: CASSLLNSLAGSTDTQYF. CDR3 DNA sequence: TGCGCCAGCAGCCTACTCAACTCACTAGCGGGAAGCACAGATACGCAGTATTTT.

J is TRBJ2-7 and V is TRBV19; 8 bases map to TRBD1. Trimming at V came to 4 bases and at J to 2 bases, leaving 10 bases not matched to a gene. This CDR3 region has 16 residues. Germline lookup yields CDR1 LNHDA and CDR2 SQIVND (reference sequence). CDR3 coding DNA: TGTGCCAGTAGTACTGGGCGAGGACAGGGCCCCTACGAGCAGTACTTC. Protein sequence: CASSTGRGQGPYEQYF. The variable domain in full, completed from reference TRBV19 and TRBJ2-7, reads DGGITQSPKYLFRKEGQNVTLSCEQNLNHDAMYWYRQDPGQGLRLIYYSQIVNDFQKGDIAEGYSVSREKKESFPLTVTSAQKNPTAFYLCASSTGRGQGPYEQYFGPGTRLTVT.

The V gene is TRBV7-9, the J gene TRBJ2-2; D remains unclear. Trimming shortened V by 2 bases and J by 2 bases, and 12 bases separated the two germline ends. This CDR3 region has 16 residues. The germline V gene encodes CDR1 SEHNR and CDR2 FQNEAQ (reference sequence). CDR3 protein: CASSLQLGFNTGELFF. CDR3 DNA: TGTGCCAGCAGCTTACAGTTAGGGTTTAACACCGGGGAGCTGTTTTTT.

The V call is TRBV5-1, the J call TRBJ2-5; D gene unclear. Trimming pared 0 bases from V and 2 bases from J, leaving 8 bases between. The CDR3 sequence is 14 residues long. Per germline, CDR1 SGHRS and CDR2 YFSETQ. The DNA of the CDR3 is TGCGCCAGCAGCTTGGGGTCGAATCAAGAGACCCAGTACTTC. It codes for CASSLGSNQETQYF. Filled out from reference TRBV5-1 and TRBJ2-5, the complete variable domain reads KAGVTQTPRYLIKTRGQQVTLSCSPISGHRSVSWYQQTPGQGLQFLFEYFSETQRNKGNFPGRFSGRQFSNSRSEMNVSTLELGDSALYLCASSLGSNQETQYFGPGTRLLVL.

The chain couples TRBV6-4 to TRBJ1-1; D might be TRBD1 (6 bases). Trimming cost V 5 bases and J 1 base, with 11 bases left between them. The V gene's germline CDR1 is MRHNA and CDR2 SNTAGT. The CDR3 runs 14 residues. Here the CDR3 reads CASSSEGGNTEAFF. In nucleotides, the CDR3 is TGTGCCAGCAGTTCCGAGGGGGGGAACACTGAAGCTTTCTTT.

This clone was recorded only once. The chain links TRBV19 to TRBJ2-7, with TRBD1 identical over 7 bases. V trimming: 0 bases; J trimming: 2 bases; junction bases outside the gene matches: 4. CDR3 length: 15 amino acids. Germline CDR1 is LNHDA and CDR2 is SQIVND (reference sequence). This CDR3 is CASSIDQGQTYEQYF. The CDR3 DNA reads TGTGCCAGTAGTATAGATCAGGGACAGACCTACGAGCAGTACTTC. Using reference TRBV19 and TRBJ2-7 for the parts outside the CDR3, the full variable domain is DGGITQSPKYLFRKEGQNVTLSCEQNLNHDAMYWYRQDPGQGLRLIYYSQIVNDFQKGDIAEGYSVSREKKESFPLTVTSAQKNPTAFYLCASSIDQGQTYEQYFGPGTRLTVT.

The rearrangement links TRBV5-1 to TRBJ1-1; D gene ambiguous. The germline V gene has CDR1 SGHRS and CDR2 YFSETQ. V was cut by 3 bases and J by 1 base, with 4 bases left in between. The CDR3 consists of 12 residues. The CDR3 DNA is TGCGCCAGCAGCTCGAAGAACACTGAAGCTTTCTTT. Translated: CASSSKNTEAFF.

This sequence joins TRBV6-1 and TRBJ2-1; 7 nucleotides line up with TRBD1. Germline CDR1 reads MNHNS; CDR2 reads SASEGT. The CDR3 covers 14 residues. With 6 bases clipped from V and 2 bases from J, the junction kept 4 bases outside the gene matches. CDR3 in amino acids: CASRSGQTYNEQFF. In nucleotides, the CDR3 is TGTGCCAGCAGATCGGGACAGACCTACAATGAGCAGTTCTTC.

V is TRBV18 and J is TRBJ2-7; D not certain. The germline V and J ends were trimmed by 2 bases and 1 base, with 9 bases remaining between them. CDR3 size: 14 residues. Germline V CDR1 and CDR2: KGHSH, LQKENI. In nucleotides, the CDR3 is TGTGCCAGCTCACCAATATCAGCTTCCTACGAGCAGTACTTC. Amino acid sequence: CASSPISASYEQYF. The variable domain in full, with the rest retrieved from reference TRBV18 and TRBJ2-7, is NAGVMQNPRHLVRRRGQEARLRCSPMKGHSHVYWYRQLPEEGLKFMVYLQKENIIDESGMPKERFSAEFPKEGPSILRIQQVVRGDSAAYFCASSPISASYEQYFGPGTRLTVT.

This rearrangement joins TRBV11-2 to TRBJ2-7; TRBD1 matches at 9 bases. V was pared by 2 bases and J by 4 bases, with 15 bases of the junction left unmatched. The CDR3 spans 18 residues. CDR1 is SGHAT and CDR2 is FQNNGV in the germline V gene. CDR3 coding DNA: TGTGCCAGCAGCTTAAAGTTACCGGGACAGGGACTCGGGTACGAGCAGTACTTC. Translated, it gives CASSLKLPGQGLGYEQYF. Based on the CDR3 plus reference TRBV11-2 and TRBJ2-7, the full variable domain is EAGVAQSPRYKIIEKRQSVAFWCNPISGHATLYWYQQILGQGPKLLIQFQNNGVVDDSQLPKDRFSAERLKGVDSTLKIQPAKLEDSAVYLCASSLKLPGQGLGYEQYFGPGTRLTVT.

The chain carries TRBV2 and TRBJ1-1, with a weak D call TRBD1 (5 bases). The CDR3 contains 13 residues. V lost 11 bases and J 0 bases, leaving 13 bases between the germline ends. CDR1 SNHLY and CDR2 FYNNEI come from the germline V gene. CDR3 sequence reads: CASQGEMNTEAFF. DNA for the CDR3: TGTGCCTCCCAAGGGGAGATGAACACTGAAGCTTTCTTT.

The V call is TRBV6-5, the J call TRBJ1-2; 9 bases fit TRBD1. The germline gives CDR1 MNHEY, CDR2 SVGAGI. This CDR3 is built from 15 residues. Germline trimming cut 6 bases from V and 9 bases from J; bases unmatched to any gene: 14. Here the CDR3 reads CASRVTGTGINSYTF. The DNA of the CDR3 is TGTGCCAGCAGGGTCACCGGGACAGGGATTAATAGCTACACCTTC.

Notes on this clone: The identical CDR3 is also encoded by other nucleotide sequences in the sample. The CDR3 DNA sequence: TGTGCCACCAGCAGAGATTTGCGGGACAATGAGCAGTTCTTC. This gives the protein CATSRDLRDNEQFF. The chain recombines TRBV15 with TRBJ2-1; TRBD2 might be the D (5 bases). This CDR3 is built from 14 residues. V dropped 0 bases and J dropped 5 bases, with 8 bases sitting between them. Per the germline V gene, CDR1 is LNHNV and CDR2 is YYDKDF (reference sequence). Drawing the rest from reference TRBV15 and TRBJ2-1, the complete variable domain is DAMVIQNPRYQVTQFGKPVTLSCSQTLNHNVMYWYQQKSSQAPKLLFHYYDKDFNNEADTPDNFQSRRPNTSFCFLDIRSPGLGDTAMYLCATSRDLRDNEQFFGPGTRLTVL.

The V and J genes are TRBV5-5 and TRBJ2-6, with no clear D. The CDR3 consists of 15 residues. V lost 3 bases, J lost 0 bases, and 7 bases lay in between. The germline CDR1 and CDR2 sequences are SGHKS and YYEKEE (reference sequence). In nucleotides, the CDR3 is TGTGCCAGCAGCTATGGGGACTCTGGGGCCAACGTCCTGACTTTC. Residues: CASSYGDSGANVLTF.

J is TRBJ1-2 and V is TRBV4-3, with D hard to call. The CDR3 covers 15 residues. V lost 0 bases and J 0 bases, leaving 8 bases between the germline ends. Germline values: CDR1 LGHNA, CDR2 YSLEER. The CDR3 protein is CASSQDQSANYGYTF. The CDR3 DNA sequence: TGCGCCAGCAGCCAAGATCAGTCCGCTAACTATGGCTACACCTTC.

The chain couples TRBV7-2 to TRBJ2-1, with D possibly matching TRBD2 (5 bases). There are 14 residues in the CDR3. Germline V gene data show CDR1 as SGHTA and CDR2 as FQGNSA. The V gene lost 1 base and the J gene lost 9 bases, with 13 bases spanning the gap. The CDR3 sequence is CASSLDLATLEQFF. CDR3 DNA sequence: TGTGCCAGCAGCTTAGACCTAGCCACCCTTGAGCAGTTCTTC.

This clone showed up just once. This chain links TRBV27 with TRBJ1-1; perhaps TRBD1 as D (6 bases). V lost 4 bases to trimming and J lost 2 bases, with 14 bases between them. This CDR3 is built from 15 residues. Germline values: CDR1 MNHEY, CDR2 SMNVEV (reference sequence). The chain's CDR3 is CASSSSYRVNTEAFF. The CDR3 nucleotides read TGTGCCAGCAGTTCGTCCTACAGGGTTAACACTGAAGCTTTCTTT.

The V call is TRBV10-2, the J call TRBJ1-3; D is unclear. CDR1 is WSHSY and CDR2 is SAAADI in the germline V gene. The CDR3 has 15 amino acids. With 4 bases removed from V and 2 bases from J, the gap between germline ends came to 12 bases. CDR3 residues: CASSARRKAGNTIYF. The CDR3 nucleotides read TGCGCCAGCAGTGCCCGGAGAAAGGCTGGAAACACCATATATTTT.

The chain carries TRBV27 and TRBJ2-3; perhaps TRBD1 as D (5 bases). V was trimmed by 5 bases and J by 1 base, leaving 16 bases between them. Germline V gene data show CDR1 as MNHEY and CDR2 as SMNVEV (reference sequence). The CDR3 covers 16 residues. The CDR3 DNA reads as TGTGCCAGCAGTACCCTAGGACACCTTGGCACAGATACGCAGTATTTT. Translating gives CASSTLGHLGTDTQYF.

This clone was picked up a small number of times. The rearrangement joins TRBV2 to TRBJ2-3; D perhaps matches TRBD1 (6 bases). The V end was cut by 1 base, the J end by 2 bases, with 13 bases between. This CDR3 spans 16 amino acids. Germline lookup yields CDR1 SNHLY and CDR2 FYNNEI. CDR3 sequence (DNA): TGTGCCAGCAGTGAAGTTCGGACAGCTACCACAGATACGCAGTATTTT. Its translation: CASSEVRTATTDTQYF.

This clone was seen only once. The chain joins TRBV9 to TRBJ1-1, with D perhaps matching TRBD1 (5 bases). The CDR3 runs to 14 residues. Between the trimmed V and J ends, which lost 8 bases and 5 bases, there was a span of 19 bases. CDR1 SGDLS and CDR2 YYNGEE come from the germline V gene. For the CDR3, the DNA is TGTGCCAGTATGGCTACATACGGGGCGACTGAAGCTTTCTTT. Protein: CASMATYGATEAFF.

The rearrangement uses TRBV7-2 and TRBJ1-4; TRBD1 might be the D (6 bases). With 3 bases removed from V and 5 bases from J, the gap between germline ends came to 16 bases. CDR3 length: 16 residues. The germline gives CDR1 SGHTA, CDR2 FQGNSA. CDR3 sequence: CASSLSYGGGNEKLFF. The CDR3 nucleotides read TGTGCCAGCAGCTTGAGCTATGGGGGGGGCAATGAAAAACTGTTTTTT.

The sample holds one count of this clone. This chain connects TRBV30 to TRBJ1-4; 8 positions agree with TRBD1. This CDR3 is 15 amino acids long. V trimming: 2 bases; J trimming: 7 bases; junction bases outside the gene matches: 9. The V gene's germline CDR1 is GTSNPN and CDR2 SVGIG (reference sequence). CDR3: CAWSPQGAWVEKLFF. CDR3 DNA sequence: TGTGCCTGGAGTCCCCAGGGGGCTTGGGTTGAAAAACTGTTTTTT.